The present T cell receptor (beta chain) was sequenced within a study of blood T cell repertoires in COVID-19 (dated by TCRdb to between 2020 and 2021). In terms of the full investigation: Collaborator samples came from the United States, Italy and Spain and covered acute and convalescent phases of COVID-19. The material from the prospective study consisted of cDNA or gDNA derived from T cells, B-cell-depleted T cells, or PBMCs. The dataset comprised deeply sampled blood TCRbeta repertoires from subjects exposed to, actively infected with, or recovered from COVID-19. A freely available public database, intended as a resource for researchers studying the immune response to SARS-CoV-2, is where the repertoires were released. Samples were obtained from the ongoing ImmuneRACE study (first 160 participants) and from 950 to 1,500 subjects provided by 6 global collaborators. Sample metadata almost always included a de-identified subject ID, COVID-19 status, age in years and sex. Where HLA class I and class II types were available, the types were taken from metadata supplied by the sample provider, not from assay-based typing.

With respect to this clone: Its antigen is unknown. Base qualities are not at hand, and no much larger clone is one base apart.

Each collaborating institution followed its own protocols to collect whole blood in K2EDTA tubes. Collaborator samples were shipped for TCRbeta analysis as frozen whole blood, isolated PBMCs, or DNA extracted from either sample type. Broad study findings and their caveats: Clinical and demographic metadata were provided uncurated, with the amount varying by source and participant.

The immunoSEQ Assay, a bias-controlled multiplex PCR, was used to amplify TCRbeta CDR3 regions from genomic DNA. The published analysis was carried out like this. Within the assay, amplification of reference gene primers was used to estimate how many nucleated cells each sample contained. To quantify the absolute abundance of each unique TCRbeta CDR3 rearrangement, sequence reads were collapsed and filtered. For each sample, productive Simpson clonality was calculated as the square root of Simpson's diversity index over productive rearrangements. In its TCRdb copy, this immuneACCESS table keeps in-frame sequences only and misses some clones. Where compared with another copy, unresolved V genes explain less than half of these, and the others have no known cause. Clonal size and the V and J genes are those of that table, whereas D and trimming came from the DNA. The sample table records over 70,000 clones; around 87% of these occur just once. In total, the top ten clones hold more than 0.85% of the sample.

Sequenced: peripheral blood. This clonotype was sampled from a human donor in a cohort sampled during active COVID-19.

The CDR3 region: CSARDQYEQFF. The base sequence is TGCAGTGCTAGAGATCAGTATGAGCAGTTCTTC. This sequence uses TRBV20-1 and TRBJ2-1; the D segment cannot be called with confidence. V is cut by 0 bases and J by 8 bases, and the space between the germline ends is 5 bases. The CDR3 spans 11 residues, from the cysteine through the phenylalanine. The CDR3 DNA has 33 bases and is translated from base 1. CDR1 and CDR2, looked up from the germline V gene (reference sequence), are DFQATT and SNEGSKA.